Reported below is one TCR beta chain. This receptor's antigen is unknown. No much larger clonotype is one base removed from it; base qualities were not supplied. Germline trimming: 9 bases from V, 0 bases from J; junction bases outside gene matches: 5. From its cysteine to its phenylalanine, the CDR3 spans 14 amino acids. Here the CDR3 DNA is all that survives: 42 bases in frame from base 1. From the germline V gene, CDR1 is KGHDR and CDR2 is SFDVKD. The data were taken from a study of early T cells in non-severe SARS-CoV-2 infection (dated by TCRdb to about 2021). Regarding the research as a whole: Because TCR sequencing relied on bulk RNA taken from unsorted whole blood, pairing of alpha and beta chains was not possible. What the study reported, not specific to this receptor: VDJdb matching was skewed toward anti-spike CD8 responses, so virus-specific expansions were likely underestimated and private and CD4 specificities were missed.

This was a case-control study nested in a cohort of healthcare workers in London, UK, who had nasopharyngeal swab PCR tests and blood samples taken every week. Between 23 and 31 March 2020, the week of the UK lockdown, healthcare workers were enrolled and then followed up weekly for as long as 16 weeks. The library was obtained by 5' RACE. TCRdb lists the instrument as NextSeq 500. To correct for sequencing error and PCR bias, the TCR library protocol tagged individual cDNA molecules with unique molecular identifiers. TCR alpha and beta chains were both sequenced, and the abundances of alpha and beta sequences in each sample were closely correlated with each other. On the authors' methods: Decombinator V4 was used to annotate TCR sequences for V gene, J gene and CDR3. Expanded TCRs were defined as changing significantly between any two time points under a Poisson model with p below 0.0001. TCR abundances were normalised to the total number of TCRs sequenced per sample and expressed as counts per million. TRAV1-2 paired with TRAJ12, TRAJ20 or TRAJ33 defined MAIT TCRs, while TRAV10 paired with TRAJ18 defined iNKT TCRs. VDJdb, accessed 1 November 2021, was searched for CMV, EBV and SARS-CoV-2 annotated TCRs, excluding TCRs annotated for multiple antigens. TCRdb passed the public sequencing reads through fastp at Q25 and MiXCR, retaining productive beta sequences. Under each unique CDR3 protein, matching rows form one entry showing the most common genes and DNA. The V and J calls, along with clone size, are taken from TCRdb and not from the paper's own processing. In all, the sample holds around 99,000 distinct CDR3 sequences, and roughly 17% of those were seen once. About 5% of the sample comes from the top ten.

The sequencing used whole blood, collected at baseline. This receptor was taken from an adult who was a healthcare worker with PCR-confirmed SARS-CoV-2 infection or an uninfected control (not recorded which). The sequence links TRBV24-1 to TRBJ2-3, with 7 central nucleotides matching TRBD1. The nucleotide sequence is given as TGTGCCACCGGGACAGCCATTAGCACAGATACGCAGTATTTT. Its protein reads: CATGTAISTDTQYF.